A selection of T cell receptor beta chains follows, all from one sample in a study of blood T cell repertoires in COVID-19. Libraries were prepared by immunoSEQ multiplex PCR; TCRdb keeps only in-frame clonotypes and omits some of them. This table holds 410,000 or so clones, roughly 90% found once. The sequenced sample consisted of peripheral blood. The receptor set was obtained from a woman in her forties with COVID-19, enrolled during active disease. The CDR3 runs from the conserved cysteine through the conserved F or W. The D gene is left open where the match is weak. Some rows mark clone size as missing; the rest say once, few, many or name a class of expanded clone.

clone size,J gene,D gene,V gene,CDR3 protein,CDR3 DNA
NA,TRBJ1-2,TRBD1,TRBV29-1,CSVGRGQGAGGYTF,TGCAGCGTGGGAAGGGGACAGGGGGCAGGTGGCTACACCTTC
NA,TRBJ1-2,TRBD1,TRBV14,CASSQGMGQGHLTF,TGTGCCAGCAGCCAAGGGATGGGACAGGGTCATCTCACCTTC
NA,TRBJ1-2,NA,TRBV7-9,CASSFAGYGYTF,TGTGCCAGCAGCTTCGCGGGATATGGCTACACCTTC
NA,TRBJ1-3,NA,TRBV5-1,CASSLGRGGADTIYF,TGCGCCAGCAGCTTGGGTAGGGGAGGAGCCGACACCATATATTTT
NA,TRBJ2-3,TRBD2,TRBV3-1/TRBV3-2,CASSQESSGRAPQDTQYF,TGTGCCAGCAGCCAAGAAAGTAGCGGGAGGGCTCCTCAAGATACGCAGTATTTT
NA,TRBJ1-5,TRBD1,TRBV7-8,CASSVEQGGFNQPQHF,TGTGCCAGCAGCGTGGAGCAGGGGGGATTCAATCAGCCCCAGCATTTT
NA,TRBJ2-3,NA,TRBV18,CASSLLGADTQYF,TGTGCCAGCTCACTGTTGGGAGCTGATACGCAGTATTTT
NA,TRBJ1-6,NA,TRBV2,CASAQRQTQNSPLHF,TGTGCCAGCGCCCAAAGGCAGACTCAAAATTCACCCCTCCACTTT
NA,TRBJ2-2,TRBD1,TRBV5-1,CASSLGGQGFSGELFF,TGCGCCAGCAGCCTTGGGGGACAGGGATTTTCCGGGGAGCTGTTTTTT
NA,TRBJ1-2,NA,TRBV19,CASSPSPGLGYTF,TGTGCCAGTAGTCCCAGTCCGGGACTGGGCTACACCTTC
NA,TRBJ1-1,NA,TRBV29-1,CSVDLPEGGTEAFF,TGCAGCGTTGATCTTCCAGAGGGTGGGACTGAAGCTTTCTTT
NA,TRBJ1-6,NA,TRBV7-2,CASSQRTARNSPLHF,TGTGCCAGCAGCCAGAGGACAGCCCGGAATTCACCCCTCCACTTT
once,TRBJ1-4,NA,TRBV7-9,CASSLEQGWEKLFF,TGTGCCAGCAGCTTAGAACAGGGCTGGGAAAAACTGTTTTTT
few,TRBJ2-7,NA,TRBV5-1,CASSPGGRDYEQYF,TGCGCCAGCAGCCCGGGGGGCAGGGACTACGAGCAGTACTTC
NA,TRBJ1-1,NA,TRBV13,CASSWIGGQTEAFF,TGTGCCAGCAGCTGGATCGGGGGGCAAACTGAAGCTTTCTTT
NA,TRBJ1-1,NA,TRBV29-1,CSVETLEAFF,TGCAGCGTTGAAACCCTTGAGGCTTTCTTT
NA,TRBJ1-5,NA,TRBV18,CASSPPGDSNQPQHF,TGTGCCAGCTCACCTCCAGGGGATAGCAATCAGCCCCAGCATTTT
NA,TRBJ1-6,TRBD1,TRBV24-1,CATSDSTDREASHF,TGTGCCACCAGTGATTCCACGGACAGGGAAGCCTCCCACTTT
few,TRBJ2-7,NA,TRBV7-3,CASSWGQDGEQYF,TGTGCCAGCAGCTGGGGGCAGGATGGCGAGCAGTACTTC
NA,TRBJ1-5,NA,TRBV19,CASRQSLNSNQPQHF,TGTGCCAGTAGACAGAGTCTAAATAGCAATCAGCCCCAGCATTTT